The clone carrying this T cell receptor (beta chain) has just a few counts. The source of the sample is a study of blood T cell repertoires in COVID-19. Study details: COVID-19 samples, acute and convalescent, were from the United States, Italy and Spain. Sample material is recorded as cDNA or gDNA derived from T cells, B-cell-depleted T cells, or PBMCs.

This CDR3 has 13 amino acids. V was clipped by 3 bases and J by 4 bases; unmatched bases: 4. Germline V gives CDR1 DFQATT, CDR2 SNEGSKA (reference sequence). In the study's own analysis: Using reference gene primer amplification, nucleated cell counts were estimated. Produced via immunoSEQ multiplex PCR; TCRdb's table is partial and in-frame only. The V and J calls and clone size were taken over from that table, and D and trimming were inferred from the DNA. This table has about 300,000 clones, around nine tenths appearing once. This receptor was obtained from a man aged 65-85 years with acute or convalescent COVID-19. The V call is TRBV20-1, the J call TRBJ1-2, with 8 bases fitting TRBD1. Sequencing input: peripheral blood. For the CDR3, the DNA is TGCAGTGCTAGTTGGGGACAGGCCTATGGCTACACCTTC. This translates into CSASWGQAYGYTF.